This TCR beta chain was recorded in a study of cytomegalovirus exposure and HLA in healthy donors. Overall study findings and caveats: A prior analysis recorded that most TCR beta V segments were productive about 90% or about 30% of the time. In a later analysis, HLA-C alleles had the fewest associated TCRs, DRB1 alleles the most. With high specificity and sensitivity, the classifier reportedly diagnosed cytomegalovirus status. The study put 160 or so TCR beta chains on its list as cytomegalovirus-associated.

The PCR employed 60 Vbeta primers together with 13 Jbeta primers. The table came from immunoSEQ multiplex PCR; TCRdb's copy has only in-frame clones and leaves some out. The sample holds about 160,000 clones, roughly 79% seen once. Comment on this clone: Its antigen is currently unknown.

Material for sequencing was PBMCs. The receptor comes from a man aged 35 to 55 in good health and CMV-seronegative.

The chain's CDR3 is CASSMEGAAEAFF. The CDR3 DNA reads TGTGCCAGTAGTATGGAAGGCGCGGCTGAAGCTTTCTTT. The J gene is TRBJ1-1, the V gene TRBV19; D remains unclear. The germline V and J ends were trimmed by 3 bases and 6 bases, with 11 bases remaining between them. CDR1 LNHDA and CDR2 SQIVND come from the germline V gene (reference sequence). This CDR3 is built from 13 residues.